This T cell receptor beta chain appears in the sequencing data of a study of STAT5B mutations in CD4+ large granular lymphocyte leukemia. The table lists this clone with a few counts. Measured with immunoSEQ multiplex PCR; TCRdb has only the in-frame clones, and not every one. The profile covers 20,000 to 25,000 clones, with 70% to 80% appearing a single time and over 8% taken by the ten largest. CDR1 is MRHNA, CDR2 SNTAGT, per germline. V lost 3 bases, J lost 2 bases, and 14 bases lay in between. The CDR3 is 16 residues long. This clonotype was obtained from a human donor in good health. The sequenced material came from CD4+ T cells from blood buffy coats. This chain uses TRBV6-4 with TRBJ2-1, with D uncertain. The CDR3 is CASSEFVATPYNEQFF. As DNA, the CDR3 is TGTGCCAGCAGTGAATTTGTGGCTACGCCCTACAATGAGCAGTTCTTC.